This T cell receptor beta chain was obtained from a study of blood T cell repertoires in COVID-19. V lost 7 bases to trimming and J lost 4 bases; unmatched junction nucleotides: 10. There are 14 residues in the CDR3. Germline V gene sequence: CDR1 SGHTA, CDR2 FQGNSA. Authors' methods: Reference gene primer amplification yielded estimated nucleated cell counts. TCRdb keeps only in-frame clones here, not all; method: immunoSEQ multiplex PCR. The V and J calls and clone size were taken over from that table, and D and trimming were inferred from the DNA. The sample carries about 180,000 clones, approximately 80% recorded once. The sample holds one count of this clone.

Sequenced: peripheral blood. The chain couples TRBV7-2 to TRBJ2-7, with 7 bases aligning to TRBD2. The TCR sequence derives from a human donor in a cohort sampled during active COVID-19. CDR3 amino acids: CASTRDYNDYEQYF. In DNA, the CDR3 is TGTGCCAGCACCCGGGACTATAACGATTACGAGCAGTACTTC.